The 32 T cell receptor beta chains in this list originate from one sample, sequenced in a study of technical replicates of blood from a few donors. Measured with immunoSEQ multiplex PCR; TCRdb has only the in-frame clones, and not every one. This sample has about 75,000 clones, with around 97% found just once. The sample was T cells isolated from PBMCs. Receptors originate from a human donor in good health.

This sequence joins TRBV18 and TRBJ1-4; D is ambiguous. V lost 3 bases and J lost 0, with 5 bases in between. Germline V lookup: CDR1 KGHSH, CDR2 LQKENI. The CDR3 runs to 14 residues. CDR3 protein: CASSPSATNEKLFF. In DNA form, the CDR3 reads TGTGCCAGCTCACCCAGTGCAACTAATGAAAAACTGTTTTTT.

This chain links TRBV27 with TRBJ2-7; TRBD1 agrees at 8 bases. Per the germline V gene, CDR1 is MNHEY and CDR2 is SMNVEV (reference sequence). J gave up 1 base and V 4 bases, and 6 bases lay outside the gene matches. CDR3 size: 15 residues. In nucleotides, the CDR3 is TGTGCCAGCAGTTCAGTGGACAGGGCTTCCTACGAGCAGTACTTC. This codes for CASSSVDRASYEQYF.

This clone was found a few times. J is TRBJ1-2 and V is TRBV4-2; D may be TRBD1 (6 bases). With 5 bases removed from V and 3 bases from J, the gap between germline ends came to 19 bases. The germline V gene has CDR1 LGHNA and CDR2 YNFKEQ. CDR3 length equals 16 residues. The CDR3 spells CASSFNLQGEHYGYTF. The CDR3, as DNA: TGTGCCAGCAGCTTCAACCTACAGGGAGAGCACTATGGCTACACCTTC.

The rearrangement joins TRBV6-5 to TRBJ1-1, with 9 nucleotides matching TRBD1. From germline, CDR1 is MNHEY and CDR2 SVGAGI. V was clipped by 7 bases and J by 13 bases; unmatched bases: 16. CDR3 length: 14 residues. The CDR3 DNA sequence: TGTGCCAGCACCAATAACCCGGGACAGGGCATTGTTTTCTTT. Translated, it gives CASTNNPGQGIVFF.

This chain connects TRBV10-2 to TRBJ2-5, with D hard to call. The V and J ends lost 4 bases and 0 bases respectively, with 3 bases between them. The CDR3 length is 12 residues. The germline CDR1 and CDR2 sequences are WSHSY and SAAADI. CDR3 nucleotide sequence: TGCGCCAGCAGTGTAAACCAAGAGACCCAGTACTTC. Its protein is CASSVNQETQYF.

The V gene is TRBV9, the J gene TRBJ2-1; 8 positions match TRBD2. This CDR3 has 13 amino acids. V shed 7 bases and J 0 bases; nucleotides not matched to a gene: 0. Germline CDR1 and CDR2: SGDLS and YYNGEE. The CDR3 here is CASGTSSYNEQFF. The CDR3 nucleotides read TGTGCCAGCGGGACTAGCTCCTACAATGAGCAGTTCTTC.

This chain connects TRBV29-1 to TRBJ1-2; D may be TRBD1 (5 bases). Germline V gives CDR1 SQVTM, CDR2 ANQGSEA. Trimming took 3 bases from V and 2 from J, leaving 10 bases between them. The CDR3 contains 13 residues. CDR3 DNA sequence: TGCAGCGTTGAGAAGGCAGGGAACTATGGCTACACCTTC. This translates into CSVEKAGNYGYTF.

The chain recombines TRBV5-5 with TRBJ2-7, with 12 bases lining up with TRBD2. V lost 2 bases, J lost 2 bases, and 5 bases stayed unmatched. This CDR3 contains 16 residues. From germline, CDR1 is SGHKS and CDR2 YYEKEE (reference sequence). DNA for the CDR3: TGTGCCAGCAGCTTAAAAGGACTAGCGGGGACCTACGAGCAGTACTTC. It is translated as CASSLKGLAGTYEQYF. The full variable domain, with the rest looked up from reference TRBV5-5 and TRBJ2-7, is DAGVTQSPTHLIKTRGQQVTLRCSPISGHKSVSWYQQVLGQGPQFIFQYYEKEERGRGNFPDRFSARQFPNYSSELNVNALLLGDSALYLCASSLKGLAGTYEQYFGPGTRLTVT.

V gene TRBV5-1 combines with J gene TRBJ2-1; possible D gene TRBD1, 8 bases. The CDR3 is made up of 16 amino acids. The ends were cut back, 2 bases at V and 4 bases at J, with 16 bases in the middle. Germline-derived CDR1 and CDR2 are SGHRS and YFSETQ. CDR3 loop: CASSLQGGTFYNEQFF. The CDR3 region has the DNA TGCGCCAGCAGCTTACAGGGGGGGACTTTTTACAATGAGCAGTTCTTC.

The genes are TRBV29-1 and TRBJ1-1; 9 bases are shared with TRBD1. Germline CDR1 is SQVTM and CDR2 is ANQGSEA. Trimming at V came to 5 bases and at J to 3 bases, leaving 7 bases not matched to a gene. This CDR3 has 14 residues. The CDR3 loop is CSVKTGGYDTEAFF. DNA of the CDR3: TGCAGCGTTAAAACAGGGGGCTACGACACTGAAGCTTTCTTT.

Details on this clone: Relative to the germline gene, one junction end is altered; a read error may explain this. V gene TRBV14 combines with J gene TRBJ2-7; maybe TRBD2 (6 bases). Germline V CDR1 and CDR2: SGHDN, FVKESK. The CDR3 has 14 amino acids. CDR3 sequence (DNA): TGTGCCAGCAGCCGGACGGGACTCTCCCACGAGCAGTACTTC. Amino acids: CASSRTGLSHEQYF.

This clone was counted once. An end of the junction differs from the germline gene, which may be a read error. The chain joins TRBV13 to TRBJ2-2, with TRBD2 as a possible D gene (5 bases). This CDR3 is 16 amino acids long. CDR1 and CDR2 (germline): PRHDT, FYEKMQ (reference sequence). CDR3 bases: TGTGCCAGCAGCTTAGGCGCAAGGAGTTGGTCCGGGGAGTTGTTTTTT. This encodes CASSLGARSWSGELFF.

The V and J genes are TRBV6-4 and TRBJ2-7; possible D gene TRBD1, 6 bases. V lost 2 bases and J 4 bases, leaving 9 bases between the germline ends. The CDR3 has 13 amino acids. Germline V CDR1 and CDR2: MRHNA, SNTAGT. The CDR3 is CASSDPGEYEQYF. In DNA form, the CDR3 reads TGTGCCAGCAGTGACCCAGGGGAATACGAGCAGTACTTC.

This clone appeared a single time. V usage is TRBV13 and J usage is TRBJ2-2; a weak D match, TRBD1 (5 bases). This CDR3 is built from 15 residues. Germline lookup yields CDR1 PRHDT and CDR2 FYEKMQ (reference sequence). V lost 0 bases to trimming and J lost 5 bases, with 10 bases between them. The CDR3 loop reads CASSLGGLDTGELFF. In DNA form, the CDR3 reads TGTGCCAGCAGCTTAGGGGGGCTCGATACCGGGGAGCTGTTTTTT.

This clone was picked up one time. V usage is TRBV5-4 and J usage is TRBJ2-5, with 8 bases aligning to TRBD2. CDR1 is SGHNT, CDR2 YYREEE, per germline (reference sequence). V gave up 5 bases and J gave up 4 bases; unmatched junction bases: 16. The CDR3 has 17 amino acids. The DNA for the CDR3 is TGTGCCAGCAGTCGGGGGGGAGTGAATGAAGGGGGAGAGACCCAGTACTTC. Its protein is CASSRGGVNEGGETQYF.

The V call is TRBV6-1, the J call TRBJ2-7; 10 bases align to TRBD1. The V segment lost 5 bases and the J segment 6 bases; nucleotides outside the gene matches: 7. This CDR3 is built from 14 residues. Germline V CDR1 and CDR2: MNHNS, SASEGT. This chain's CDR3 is CASSIPGTGVEQYF. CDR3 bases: TGTGCCAGCAGTATACCCGGGACAGGGGTCGAGCAGTACTTC.

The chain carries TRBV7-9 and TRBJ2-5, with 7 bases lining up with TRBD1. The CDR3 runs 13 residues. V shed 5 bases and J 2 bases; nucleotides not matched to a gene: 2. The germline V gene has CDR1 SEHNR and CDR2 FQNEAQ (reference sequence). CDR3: CASSTRGQETQYF. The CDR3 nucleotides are TGTGCCAGCAGCACCAGGGGGCAAGAGACCCAGTACTTC.

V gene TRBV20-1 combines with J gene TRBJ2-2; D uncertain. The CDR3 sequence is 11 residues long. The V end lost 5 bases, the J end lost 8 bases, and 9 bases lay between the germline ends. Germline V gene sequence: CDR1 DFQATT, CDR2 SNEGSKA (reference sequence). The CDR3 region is CSARLGGELFF. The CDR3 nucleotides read TGCAGTGCTCGCCTAGGAGGGGAGCTGTTTTTT.

CDR3 region: CASSLYFRVPGNTIYF. The CDR3 DNA follows: TGTGCCAGCAGTTTATACTTCAGGGTGCCTGGAAACACCATATATTTT. The V and J genes are TRBV28 and TRBJ1-3, with D tentatively TRBD1 (5 bases). CDR3 length equals 16 residues. V lost 1 base and J lost 2, with 12 bases in between. CDR1 and CDR2 from the germline V gene are MDHEN and SYDVKM.

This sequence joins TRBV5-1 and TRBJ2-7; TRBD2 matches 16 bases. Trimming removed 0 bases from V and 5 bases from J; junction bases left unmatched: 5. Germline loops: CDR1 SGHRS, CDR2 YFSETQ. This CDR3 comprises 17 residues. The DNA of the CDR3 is TGCGCCAGCAGCTTGGGGGGACTAGCGGGAGGGGACCACGAGCAGTACTTC. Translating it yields CASSLGGLAGGDHEQYF.

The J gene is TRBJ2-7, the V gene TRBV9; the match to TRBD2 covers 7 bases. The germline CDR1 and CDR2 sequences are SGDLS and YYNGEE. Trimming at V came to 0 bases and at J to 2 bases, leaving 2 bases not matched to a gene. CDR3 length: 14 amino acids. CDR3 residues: CASSVGGSTYEQYF. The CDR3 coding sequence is TGTGCCAGCAGCGTAGGCGGGAGTACCTACGAGCAGTACTTC.

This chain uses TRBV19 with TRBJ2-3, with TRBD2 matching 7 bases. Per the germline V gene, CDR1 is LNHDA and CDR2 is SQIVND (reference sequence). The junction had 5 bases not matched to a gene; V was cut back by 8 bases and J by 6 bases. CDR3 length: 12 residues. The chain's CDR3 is CASLSGADTQYF. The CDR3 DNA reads TGTGCCAGTCTCAGCGGGGCGGATACGCAGTATTTT.

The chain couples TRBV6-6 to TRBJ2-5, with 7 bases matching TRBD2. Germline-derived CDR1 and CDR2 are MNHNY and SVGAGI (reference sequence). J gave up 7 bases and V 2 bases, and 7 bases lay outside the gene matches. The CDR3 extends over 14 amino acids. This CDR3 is CASSYSGIEVTQYF. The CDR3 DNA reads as TGTGCCAGCAGTTACAGCGGGATAGAGGTGACCCAGTACTTC.

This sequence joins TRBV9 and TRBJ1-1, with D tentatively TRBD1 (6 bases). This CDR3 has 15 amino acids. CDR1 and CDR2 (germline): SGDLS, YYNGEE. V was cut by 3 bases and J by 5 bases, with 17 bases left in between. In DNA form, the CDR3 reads TGTGCCAGCAGCGCCTTTACTGACAGGCGAACTGAAGCTTTCTTT. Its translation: CASSAFTDRRTEAFF.

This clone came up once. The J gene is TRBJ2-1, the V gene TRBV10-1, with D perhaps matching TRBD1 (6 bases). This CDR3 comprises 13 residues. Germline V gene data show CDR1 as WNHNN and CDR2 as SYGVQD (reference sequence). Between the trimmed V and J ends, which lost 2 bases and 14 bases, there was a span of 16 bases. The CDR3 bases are TGCGCCAGCAGTGAGAGTTACAGGGCAATCAAGTTCTTC. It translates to CASSESYRAIKFF.

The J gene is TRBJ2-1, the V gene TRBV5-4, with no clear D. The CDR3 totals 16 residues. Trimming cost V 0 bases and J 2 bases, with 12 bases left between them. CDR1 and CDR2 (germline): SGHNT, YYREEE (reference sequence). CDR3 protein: CASSLGAAVAYNEQFF. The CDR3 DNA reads TGTGCCAGCAGCTTGGGTGCGGCGGTTGCCTACAATGAGCAGTTCTTC.

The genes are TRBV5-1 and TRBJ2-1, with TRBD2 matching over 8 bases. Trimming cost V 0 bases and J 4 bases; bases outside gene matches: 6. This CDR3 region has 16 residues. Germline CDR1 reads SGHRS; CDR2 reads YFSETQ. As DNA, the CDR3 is TGCGCCAGCAGCTTGGACTTGACTAGCGTTTACAATGAGCAGTTCTTC. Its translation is CASSLDLTSVYNEQFF.

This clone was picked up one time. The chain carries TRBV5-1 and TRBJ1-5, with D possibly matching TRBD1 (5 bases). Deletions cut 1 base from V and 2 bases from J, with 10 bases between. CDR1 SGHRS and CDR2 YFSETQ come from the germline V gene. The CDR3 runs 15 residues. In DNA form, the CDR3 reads TGCGCCAGCAGCTTGTTTTCGGGGGGCAATCAGCCCCAGCATTTT. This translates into CASSLFSGGNQPQHF.

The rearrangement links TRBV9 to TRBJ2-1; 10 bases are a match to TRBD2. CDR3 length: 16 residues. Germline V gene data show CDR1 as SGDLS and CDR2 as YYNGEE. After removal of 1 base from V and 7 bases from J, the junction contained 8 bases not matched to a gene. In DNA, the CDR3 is TGTGCCAGCAGCGTACAAGCGGGGGGGAAAGTAAATGAGCAGTTCTTC. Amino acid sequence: CASSVQAGGKVNEQFF.

The CDR3 nucleotides read TGCGCCAGCAGTCAATCGACCTGGGACAGGACAAATTTTCCCGGGGAGCTGTTTTTT. Protein product: CASSQSTWDRTNFPGELFF. This sequence joins TRBV23-1 and TRBJ2-2; 8 nucleotides match TRBD1. TRBV23-1 is annotated as an ORF whose role is uncertain. CDR3 length: 19 residues. The V segment lost 0 bases and the J segment 6 bases; nucleotides outside the gene matches: 15.

CDR3 loop: CSVPGLSHEQYF. CDR3 DNA sequence: TGCAGCGTCCCGGGACTATCACACGAGCAGTACTTC. The V gene is TRBV29-1, the J gene TRBJ2-5; 7 nucleotides agree with TRBD2. The J call may be mistaken, given a closer DNA end match to TRBJ2-7. The CDR3 length is 12 residues. CDR1 and CDR2 from the germline V gene are SQVTM and ANQGSEA.

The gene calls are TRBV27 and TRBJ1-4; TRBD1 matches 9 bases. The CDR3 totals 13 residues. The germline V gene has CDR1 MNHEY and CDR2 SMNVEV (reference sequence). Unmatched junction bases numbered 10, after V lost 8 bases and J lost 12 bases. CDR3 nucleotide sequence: TGTGCCAGCGCACTGGACAGGGGTCGACAACTGTTTTTT. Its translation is CASALDRGRQLFF.